The rows below give T cell receptor beta chains drawn from one sample of a study of shared clonotypes between healthy human individuals. Sequencing was performed with immunoSEQ multiplex PCR; in TCRdb, only in-frame clones are kept and a portion is missing. The table includes 550,000 to 700,000 clones, 55% to 85% detected once. Sequences were obtained from memory CD4+ T cells sorted from blood. The receptors derive from a woman aged 30 to 39 in good health. Each CDR3 is given with its conserved first and last residue. The D gene is left open where the match is weak. The listing skips clone size in some rows; elsewhere it reads once, few, many or a size class.

TRBV5-6	TRBJ2-5	13	NA	NA	TGTGCCAGCAGCTTGGGAGCTAAAGAGACCCAGTACTTC	CASSLGAKETQYF
TRBV4-1	TRBJ2-7	14	NA	NA	TGCGCCAGCAGCCAAGATCCCCCCCCCTACGAGCAGTACTTC	CASSQDPPPYEQYF
TRBV19	TRBJ2-4	17	NA	few	TGTGCCAGTAGTATCTTCACACCAGGGGCGGCCAAAAACATTCAGTACTTC	CASSIFTPGAAKNIQYF
TRBV5-1	TRBJ2-3	15	NA	few	TGCGCCAGCAGCCTACAAGCCGGGACATCAGATACGCAGTATTTT	CASSLQAGTSDTQYF
TRBV30	TRBJ2-5	16	NA	NA	TGTGCCTGGAGTGCCCTGGGGGGTTATTTCCAAGAGACCCAGTACTTC	CAWSALGGYFQETQYF
TRBV19	TRBJ1-2	13	NA	NA	TGTGCCAGTAGTTTAGCCATGGTGGATGGCTACACCTTC	CASSLAMVDGYTF
TRBV28	TRBJ1-2	16	NA	NA	TGTGCCAGCAGTTTTCCCGTTGGATCCGGATTTTATGGCTACACCTTC	CASSFPVGSGFYGYTF
TRBV11-1	TRBJ2-7	14	NA	NA	TGTGCCAGCAGCTTAGGAGGGAGTCCTGGCGAGCAGTACTTC	CASSLGGSPGEQYF
TRBV6-1	TRBJ1-5	17	NA	NA	TGTGCCAGCAGTGAAAGGGGACGATTAATCGAGAATCAGCCCCAGCATTTT	CASSERGRLIENQPQHF
TRBV7-3	TRBJ2-1	16	NA	NA	TGTGCCAGCAGCATCCATGGAACGAGCAGGCTAAATGAGCAGTTCTTC	CASSIHGTSRLNEQFF
TRBV21-1	TRBJ1-5	15	NA	NA	TGTGCCAGCACCCTCCGATCGGAGATAAATCAGCCCCAGCATTTT	CASTLRSEINQPQHF
TRBV2	TRBJ2-7	12	NA	few	TGTGCCAGCAGTGAGTCTTCCTACGAGCAGTACTTC	CASSESSYEQYF
TRBV19	TRBJ1-5	13	NA	NA	TGTGCCAGTAGTATCGCCAGAGATCAGCCCCAGCATTTT	CASSIARDQPQHF
TRBV25-1	TRBJ2-7	15	TRBD1	NA	TGTGCCAGCAGTGAATCGGGGACAGGAGGCTACGAGCAGTACTTC	CASSESGTGGYEQYF
TRBV6-1	TRBJ1-2	14	NA	NA	TGTGCCAGCAGTGGGCAGGGGAGATACTATGGCTACACCTTC	CASSGQGRYYGYTF
TRBV5-1	TRBJ2-7	15	TRBD2	NA	TGCGCCAGCGCGGCGGGGGGAGGGCCTTCAGGAGAGCAGTACTTC	CASAAGGGPSGEQYF
TRBV4-2	TRBJ1-5	14	NA	NA	TGTGCCAGCAGCCAGCTCCAGAGCGATCAGCCCCAGCATTTT	CASSQLQSDQPQHF
TRBV11-3	TRBJ2-2	14	NA	NA	TGTGCCAGCAGTTATGACGGGAACACCGGGGAGCTGTTTTTT	CASSYDGNTGELFF
TRBV27	TRBJ2-1	15	NA	NA	TGTGCCAGCAGGTTGGGGCCAGGGTCCTACAATGAGCAGTTCTTC	CASRLGPGSYNEQFF
TRBV5-1	TRBJ1-2	17	TRBD1	NA	TGCGCCAGCAGCCCGAGAAAGACAGGGGCGAATCACTATGGCTACACCTTC	CASSPRKTGANHYGYTF
TRBV4-1	TRBJ1-5	12	NA	NA	TGCGCCAGCAGCCACAGACCTCAGCCCCAGCATTTT	CASSHRPQPQHF
TRBV10-1	TRBJ2-3	15	TRBD2	NA	TGCGCCAGCAGTGACCTCGGACTAGCGAGAGATACGCAGTATTTT	CASSDLGLARDTQYF